This passage covers 13 T cell receptor beta chains from one sample sequenced in a study of regulatory T cells in long-lasting Graves disease (dated by TCRdb to about 2021). This specimen's time point label, per the study, means: persistent/refractory GD, antithyroid drugs over 5 years with positive TRAb. For both TCR sequencing and RNA sequencing, RNA was extracted from PBMCs using TRIzol. Libraries were prepared through multiplex PCR. Reads for this sample came from an Illumina HiSeq 4000. TCR beta libraries were built with iRepertoire HTBI primers and Arm-PCR amplification of CDR3 regions. TCRdb reprocessing: public reads trimmed at Q25 with fastp, clones called with MiXCR, in-frame beta chains kept. Rows matching on CDR3 protein sequence are summarized as one entry with the most common DNA and genes. For this sample the table gives 310,000 or so distinct CDR3 sequences, of which around a fifth were detected only once. Of the sample, 25% to 35% falls within the top ten clones.

The source material was peripheral blood mononuclear cells (PBMCs), sampled when the disease was refractory, from a patient treated with antithyroid drugs. These receptors originate from a female donor with Graves disease.

This clonotype was picked up many times. This chain uses TRBV29-1 with TRBJ2-6; D is unclear. The length of the CDR3 is 15 residues. Looked up from germline, CDR1 is SQVTM and CDR2 is ANQGSEA. Between the trimmed V and J ends, which lost 4 bases and 0 bases, there was a span of 10 bases. The CDR3 bases are TGCAGCGTTGTAGGGCAGGACTCTGGGGCCAACGTCCTGACTTTC. It is translated as CSVVGQDSGANVLTF.

This clonotype was counted many times. The chain uses TRBV28 and TRBJ2-7, with no clear D. Germline-derived CDR1 and CDR2 are MDHEN and SYDVKM. Trimming removed 3 bases from V and 3 bases from J, with 18 bases in between. The CDR3 is made up of 16 amino acids. The CDR3 nucleotides read TGTGCCAGCAGTTTCTACCGCCAGGTCCTCCTCTACGAGCAGTACTTC. Amino acids: CASSFYRQVLLYEQYF.

The rearrangement joins TRBV28 to TRBJ2-1; unclear D gene. The CDR3 sequence is 14 residues long. Germline-derived CDR1 and CDR2 are MDHEN and SYDVKM. The germline V and J ends were trimmed by 6 bases and 2 bases, with 11 bases remaining between them. CDR3 coding DNA: TGTGCCAGCAGCACCATCAGCACCTACAATGAGCAGTTCTTC. It encodes CASSTISTYNEQFF. The full variable domain, its missing parts supplied by reference TRBV28 and TRBJ2-1, is DVKVTQSSRYLVKRTGEKVFLECVQDMDHENMFWYRQDPGLGLRLIYFSYDVKMKEKGDIPEGYSVSREKKERFSLILESASTNQTSMYLCASSTISTYNEQFFGPGTRLTVL.

This clonotype was seen only a few times. V and J are TRBV6-2 or TRBV6-3 and TRBJ2-1; the D gene could be TRBD1 or TRBD2 (5 bases each). The CDR3 totals 14 residues. Germline values: CDR1 MNHEY, CDR2 SVGEGT. V was shortened by 6 bases and J by 10 bases, with 19 bases between the two germline ends. CDR3 sequence reads: CASSPGHGTAEQFF. The CDR3 DNA is TGTGCCAGCAGCCCGGGTCACGGGACCGCCGAGCAGTTCTTC.

This clonotype was found many times. The chain couples TRBV11-2 to TRBJ1-6, with 9 bases that match TRBD1. V dropped 2 bases and J dropped 7; count of bases not matched to a gene: 3. The CDR3 spans 15 residues. Germline values: CDR1 SGHAT, CDR2 FQNNGV. CDR3 in amino acids: CASSLMGTGNSPLHF. In DNA form, the CDR3 reads TGTGCCAGCAGCTTAATGGGGACAGGGAATTCACCCCTCCACTTT.

The chain has TRBV10-3 and TRBJ2-2; 8 bases are a match to TRBD1. Trimming took 8 bases from V and 4 from J; bases not matched to a gene: 6. CDR1 and CDR2 (germline): ENHRY, SYGVKD. There are 14 residues in the CDR3. CDR3 protein: CAIAQGAGTGELFF. The CDR3 coding sequence is TGTGCCATCGCTCAGGGGGCGGGCACCGGGGAGCTGTTTTTT.

This clonotype turned up a few times. V is TRBV5-8 and J is TRBJ2-2; D is ambiguous. The V end was cut by 2 bases, the J end by 2 bases, with 4 bases between. CDR1 is SGHTS, CDR2 YDEGEE, per germline. The CDR3 runs to 13 residues. The CDR3 region is CASSFENTGELFF. The CDR3 coding sequence is TGTGCCAGCAGCTTTGAAAACACCGGGGAGCTGTTTTTT.

This clonotype was observed a few times. The chain combines TRBV7-9 with TRBJ2-7; 8 nucleotides match TRBD2. Germline CDR1 and CDR2: SEHNR and FQNEAQ (reference sequence). This CDR3 is 13 amino acids long. Trimming removed 4 bases from V and 5 bases from J; junction bases left unmatched: 4. The CDR3 protein is CASSSSRGDEQYF. CDR3 sequence (DNA): TGTGCCAGCAGCTCCTCGCGGGGGGACGAGCAGTACTTC.

There are many counts of this clonotype. This chain joins TRBV2 and TRBJ2-7; possible D gene TRBD2, 6 bases. Trimming stripped 7 bases from V and 3 bases from J, with 13 bases between. Germline lookup yields CDR1 SNHLY and CDR2 FYNNEI. The CDR3 covers 13 residues. CDR3 DNA: TGTGCCAGCATCCGGGGGTCGGACTACGAGCAGTACTTC. The encoded protein is CASIRGSDYEQYF.

This clonotype was seen repeatedly, ten times or more. V and J are TRBV6-5 and TRBJ1-6; D is possibly TRBD1 (5 bases). The CDR3 length is 14 residues. Germline-derived CDR1 and CDR2 are MNHEY and SVGAGI. Between the trimmed V and J ends, which lost 1 base and 9 bases, there was a span of 10 bases. CDR3 loop: CASSYWSRASPLHF. CDR3 nucleotides: TGTGCCAGCAGTTACTGGAGCAGGGCTTCACCCCTCCACTTT.

The rearrangement links TRBV29-1 to TRBJ1-4; 10 nucleotides agree with TRBD1. The V segment lost 1 base and the J segment 7 bases; nucleotides outside the gene matches: 6. The CDR3 loop spans 15 amino acids. The germline V gene encodes CDR1 SQVTM and CDR2 ANQGSEA. DNA of the CDR3: TGCAGCGTTGAAGTGGCGGGACAGGGGTCTGAAAAACTGTTTTTT. Its protein is CSVEVAGQGSEKLFF.

The chain is built from TRBV5-6 and TRBJ2-7; perhaps TRBD1 as D (8 bases). In germline, CDR1 is SGHDT, CDR2 YYEEEE. The CDR3 runs to 16 residues. Trimming removed 4 bases at V and 2 bases at J, with 19 bases between. This chain's CDR3 is CASSLGGDRWTYEQYF. CDR3 sequence (DNA): TGTGCCAGCAGCCTTGGGGGGGACAGGTGGACCTACGAGCAGTACTTC.

The chain combines TRBV20-1 with TRBJ1-3; D gene ambiguous. Germline V gene lookup returns CDR1 DFQATT and CDR2 SNEGSKA (reference sequence). Trimming shortened V by 3 bases and J by 4 bases, and 16 bases separated the two germline ends. This CDR3 is built from 15 residues. The DNA for the CDR3 is TGCAGTGCTAGTCCGTCGGGCATGAAAGGAAACACCATATATTTT. It codes for CSASPSGMKGNTIYF.